The rows below give T cell receptor beta chains drawn from one sample of a study of cytomegalovirus exposure and HLA in healthy donors. Assay: immunoSEQ multiplex PCR; the TCRdb copy retains only in-frame clones and omits some. The sample spans 95,000 to 110,000 clones; the ten largest clones claim about 3%. Material: PBMCs. All receptors come from a middle-aged man in good health and CMV-seronegative. Each CDR3 is given with its conserved first and last residue. A D gene is named only where the DNA matches it firmly.

>NA|TRBJ1-5|TRBV10-3
CAISDRDIQPQHF
TGTGCCATCAGTGACAGGGATATCCAGCCCCAGCATTTT
>NA|TRBJ1-5|TRBV20-1
CSASAGQPQHF
TGCAGTGCTAGCGCGGGACAGCCCCAGCATTTT
>TRBD1|TRBJ2-3|TRBV18
CASSRTQGSTSTDTQYF
TGTGCCAGCTCACGAACACAGGGGTCTACTAGCACAGATACGCAGTATTTT
>NA|TRBJ1-1|TRBV6-5
CASTEAGAGTEAFF
TGTGCCAGCACCGAAGCGGGGGCTGGCACTGAAGCTTTCTTT
>NA|TRBJ2-7|TRBV19
CASSIQGGYEQYF
TGTGCCAGTAGTATACAGGGTGGGTACGAGCAGTACTTC
>TRBD1|TRBJ1-2|TRBV28
CASRRRDRGGNYGYTF
TGTGCCAGCAGACGACGGGACAGGGGTGGGAACTATGGCTACACCTTC
>NA|TRBJ2-2|TRBV10-3
CAISGSGVRGGELFF
TGTGCCATCAGTGGTTCCGGGGTACGGGGCGGGGAGCTGTTTTTT
>TRBD1|TRBJ2-2|TRBV9
CASSLQGARDTGELFF
TGTGCCAGCAGCCTACAGGGGGCGCGTGACACCGGGGAGCTGTTTTTT
>NA|TRBJ2-2|TRBV7-9
CASSLVRPGSNTGELFF
TGTGCCAGCAGCTTAGTCAGACCGGGGTCGAACACCGGGGAGCTGTTTTTT
>TRBD2|TRBJ2-3|TRBV9
CASSPEERGLDTQYF
TGTGCCAGCAGCCCAGAGGAGCGGGGACTGGATACGCAGTATTTT
>TRBD2|TRBJ2-7|TRBV27
CASSLSQTPGGSYEQYF
TGTGCCAGCAGTTTATCCCAAACACCCGGGGGGTCCTACGAGCAGTACTTC
>TRBD2|TRBJ2-1|TRBV19
CASSFSSGGAYNEQFF
TGTGCCAGTAGTTTTTCTAGCGGGGGGGCGTACAATGAGCAGTTCTTC
>TRBD2|TRBJ2-5|TRBV5-4
CASSLRLAGQETQYF
TGTGCCAGCAGCTTAAGACTAGCGGGCCAAGAGACCCAGTACTTC
>TRBD2|TRBJ2-7|TRBV9
CASSKRPGSGRQLNYEQYF
TGTGCCAGCAGCAAGCGACCCGGTAGCGGGAGACAGCTAAACTACGAGCAGTACTTC
>TRBD2|TRBJ2-3|TRBV19
CASIGLAGGPDTQYF
TGTGCCAGTATCGGACTAGCGGGGGGGCCAGATACGCAGTATTTT
>TRBD1|TRBJ1-5|TRBV6-5
CASGSKQGVRNQPQHF
TGTGCCAGCGGTTCTAAACAGGGGGTTCGCAATCAGCCCCAGCATTTT